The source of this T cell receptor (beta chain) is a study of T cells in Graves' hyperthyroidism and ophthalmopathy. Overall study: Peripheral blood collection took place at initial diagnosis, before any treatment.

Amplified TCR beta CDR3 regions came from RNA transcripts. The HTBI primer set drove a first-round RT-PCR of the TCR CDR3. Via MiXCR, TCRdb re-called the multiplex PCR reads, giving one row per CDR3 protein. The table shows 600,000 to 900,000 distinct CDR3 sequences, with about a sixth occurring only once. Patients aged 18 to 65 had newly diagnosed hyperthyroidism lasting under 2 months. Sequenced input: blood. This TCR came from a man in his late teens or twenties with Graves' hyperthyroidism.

The CDR3 nucleotides read TGTGCCAGTAGCTTCAGGGGGCGCCGAGGGGACACTGAAGCTTTCTTT. The encoded protein is CASSFRGRRGDTEAFF. The chain combines TRBV19 with TRBJ1-1; TRBD1 agrees at 8 bases. In germline, CDR1 is LNHDA, CDR2 SQIVND (reference sequence). Unmatched junction bases numbered 12, after V lost 6 bases and J lost 3 bases. This CDR3 is 16 amino acids long.